This T cell receptor (beta chain) was retrieved from a study of T cell responses to AZD1222 COVID-19 vaccine. General study findings and limits: Spike-specific TCR depth and breadth grew after two AZD1222 doses. At baseline, seropositivity was found in only six or seven AZD1222 recipients. Donors were largely white British and mainly female; clonal diversity was possibly underestimated.

The CDR3 has 12 residues. V was clipped by 0 bases and J by 8 bases, with 7 bases between them. About this clone: Its specificity is not known.

Using immunoSEQ multiplex PCR, the repertoire was profiled, and TCRdb retains in-frame clones only, with some absent. The table shows 90,000 to 150,000 clones, with more than 85% occurring only once. Material: peripheral blood, obtained on day 0 of AZD1222 vaccination. This chain uses TRBV12-3 or TRBV12-4 with TRBJ1-1; the D is unclear. The receptor was derived from an adult in good health. The CDR3 DNA reads TGTGCCAGCAGTTTAGCGGCGGCCGAAGCTTTCTTT. This sequence encodes CASSLAAAEAFF.